This TCR beta chain was obtained from a study of PD-L1 blockade in urothelial cancer. Trimming left V 3 bases short and J 7 bases short, with 15 bases between. Germline V gene sequence: CDR1 MGHDK, CDR2 SYGVNS. The CDR3 covers 15 residues. Time point specified: peripheral blood 6 weeks after treatment start. Repertoires were generated with immunoSEQ multiplex PCR, while TCRdb's copy carries only in-frame clones and drops some. In the table there are 20,000 to 25,000 clones, 91% of which are singletons. The chain carries TRBV25-1 and TRBJ1-4; perhaps TRBD1 as D (6 bases). The specimen was PBMCs, collected around atezolizumab (anti-PD-L1) treatment. This sequence originates from a woman aged 55 to 70 with urothelial cancer. Here the CDR3 reads CASSELGAGPEKLFF. The CDR3 DNA follows: TGTGCCAGCAGTGAGTTGGGGGCCGGACCTGAAAAACTGTTTTTT.